A single sample gave rise to the 10 T cell receptor beta chains below, sequenced in a study of blood T cell repertoires in COVID-19. Repertoires were generated with immunoSEQ multiplex PCR, while TCRdb's copy carries only in-frame clones and drops some. The sample lists 65,000 to 90,000 clones, roughly four fifths occurring once. Sequencing was performed on peripheral blood. The receptors were sampled from a man between 65 and 85 years old with COVID-19, enrolled during active disease.

J is TRBJ2-1 and V is TRBV9; no firm D call. CDR3 length equals 13 residues. The germline CDR1 and CDR2 sequences are SGDLS and YYNGEE. The V end lost 2 bases, the J end lost 9 bases, and 12 bases lay between the germline ends. The CDR3 loop is CASSVESPVEQFF. The CDR3 bases are TGTGCCAGCAGCGTGGAGAGTCCGGTTGAGCAGTTCTTC.

The J gene is TRBJ2-1, the V gene TRBV6-1; maybe TRBD1 (6 bases). CDR1 MNHNS and CDR2 SASEGT come from the germline V gene. V was clipped by 4 bases and J by 2 bases, with 18 bases between them. The CDR3 length is 17 residues. CDR3: CASSGTGRAEAYNEQFF. The CDR3 DNA reads as TGTGCCAGCAGTGGAACAGGGCGCGCAGAGGCCTACAATGAGCAGTTCTTC.

The chain uses TRBV7-2 and TRBJ2-2, with a tentative D call TRBD1 (5 bases). V was clipped by 3 bases and J by 1 base, with 9 bases between them. CDR1 is SGHTA, CDR2 FQGNSA, per germline. CDR3 length: 15 residues. CDR3 sequence (DNA): TGTGCCAGCAGCTTCTTTACAGGGAACACCGGGGAGCTGTTTTTT. Protein: CASSFFTGNTGELFF.

The chain couples TRBV27 to TRBJ2-6; TRBD1 matches 8 bases. This CDR3 has 18 amino acids. The V and J ends lost 1 base and 2 bases, in that order; junction bases with no gene match: 7. Germline CDR1 MNHEY, CDR2 SMNVEV (reference sequence). The CDR3 protein is CASSLFPQGAAGANVLTF. The CDR3 coding sequence is TGTGCCAGCAGTTTATTCCCCCAGGGGGCGGCTGGGGCCAACGTCCTGACTTTC.

This clone was picked up a small number of times. The CDR3 DNA reads TGCGCCAGCAGTGGGGGCCCGGAATCGAACACTGAAGCTTTCTTT. Encoded protein: CASSGGPESNTEAFF. The J gene is TRBJ1-1, the V gene TRBV10-1, with D maybe TRBD1 (5 bases). The V end lost 4 bases, the J end lost 1 base, and 13 bases lay between the germline ends. This CDR3 is 15 amino acids long. Germline V gene sequence: CDR1 WNHNN, CDR2 SYGVQD (reference sequence).

This clone was recorded a few times. V usage is TRBV7-2 and J usage is TRBJ1-5, with TRBD1 as a possible D gene (5 bases). With 1 base removed from V and 7 bases from J, the gap between germline ends came to 11 bases. This CDR3 region has 14 residues. The V gene's germline CDR1 is SGHTA and CDR2 FQGNSA. For the CDR3, the DNA is TGTGCCAGCAGCTTAGAAAGGGGTGGCCAGCCCCAGCATTTT. Translating it yields CASSLERGGQPQHF.

The V and J genes are TRBV27 and TRBJ2-2; 7 bases are a match to TRBD1. Germline V lookup: CDR1 MNHEY, CDR2 SMNVEV (reference sequence). With V trimmed by 10 bases and J by 6 bases, 11 bases remained unmatched. This CDR3 contains 14 residues. As DNA, the CDR3 is TGTGCCACCAAAGGATTCAGGGGGTCCGGGGAGCTGTTTTTT. Translated, it gives CATKGFRGSGELFF.

About this clone: The junction departs from the called germline gene at one end, perhaps through a read error. The rearrangement joins TRBV7-2 to TRBJ2-7; 14 nucleotides agree with TRBD2. The CDR3 is 18 residues long. Germline lookup yields CDR1 SGHTA and CDR2 FQGNSA. The CDR3 sequence: CASSFSRGTSGGTYEKYF. The CDR3 nucleotides read TGTGCCAGCAGCTTTAGCAGGGGGACTAGCGGGGGCACCTACGAGAAGTACTTC. The full variable domain, completed using reference TRBV7-2 and TRBJ2-7, is GAGVSQSPSNKVTEKGKDVELRCDPISGHTALYWYRQSLGQGLEFLIYFQGNSAPDKSGLPSDRFSAERTGGSVSTLTIQRTQQEDSAVYLCASSFSRGTSGGTYEKYFGPGTRLTVT.

The genes are TRBV3-1 (or the pseudogene TRBV3-2) and TRBJ2-1; D unresolved. The V end lost 4 bases, the J end lost 5 bases, and 12 bases lay between the germline ends. The V gene's germline CDR1 is LGHDT and CDR2 YNNKEL (reference sequence). CDR3 size: 14 residues. CDR3 sequence (DNA): TGTGCCAGCAGCCGGGCCCTAATAAACAATGAGCAGTTCTTC. Translation: CASSRALINNEQFF.

This clone was observed a handful of times. V is TRBV6-2 or TRBV6-3 and J is TRBJ2-7; a weak D match, TRBD2 (5 bases). Germline values: CDR1 MNHEY, CDR2 SVGEGT. The CDR3 covers 15 residues. V was trimmed by 6 bases and J by 0 bases, leaving 15 bases between them. The CDR3 DNA is TGTGCCAGCAGCTCATCGGGGTACATCTCCTACGAGCAGTACTTC. It translates to CASSSSGYISYEQYF.